These 6 T cell receptor beta chains were sequenced from one sample in a study of metastatic and nonmetastatic thyroid tumors. No patient received treatment before thyroid surgery. TCRdb reprocessed the PCR reads via MiXCR. The sample contains approximately 22,000 clones, 11% of which appear only once. The sequencing sample was made of blood. The receptors were gathered from a female donor with papillary thyroid cancer or a benign thyroid nodule (not recorded which). Some clones in this sample may be carry-over from other donors' samples.

This clone was seen at least ten times. CDR3 region: CSVEDNGAIQYF. CDR3 DNA sequence: TGCAGCGTTGAAGATAATGGGGCCATTCAGTACTTC. The chain links TRBV29-1 to TRBJ2-4; D possibly corresponds to TRBD1 (5 bases). Deletions cut 0 bases from V and 9 bases from J, with 9 bases between. The CDR3 sequence is 12 residues long. Germline V CDR1 and CDR2: SQVTM, ANQGSEA.

In its sample, this clone ranks as medium-sized. This chain connects TRBV24-1 to TRBJ2-5; maybe TRBD1 (6 bases). The CDR3 runs to 13 residues. The germline V and J ends were trimmed by 9 bases and 4 bases, with 14 bases remaining between them. The germline CDR1 and CDR2 sequences are KGHDR and SFDVKD. CDR3 sequence reads: CATALVGGETQYF. The CDR3 bases are TGTGCCACCGCCCTTGTAGGGGGAGAGACCCAGTACTTC.

V is TRBV6-1 and J is TRBJ2-3; 13 nucleotides align to TRBD2. The germline gives CDR1 MNHNS, CDR2 SASEGT. The ends lost 8 bases at V and 6 bases at J; junction bases unmatched: 5. This CDR3 has 14 amino acids. CDR3 DNA: TGTGCCAGCGGTGGGACTAGCGGGGCGGATACGCAGTATTTT. Its protein product is CASGGTSGADTQYF.

This clone was detected ten times or more. The chain couples TRBV7-2 to TRBJ2-1; TRBD2 matches 8 bases. The CDR3 contains 18 residues. Germline CDR1 SGHTA, CDR2 FQGNSA. V shed 4 bases and J 1 base; nucleotides not matched to a gene: 12. CDR3 bases: TGTGCCAGCAGCTCCCCCGCGGGGGGAGACAATTCCTACAATGAGCAGTTCTTC. Translation: CASSSPAGGDNSYNEQFF.

V gene TRBV5-1 combines with J gene TRBJ2-7; D not resolved. The CDR3 is made up of 14 amino acids. Germline values: CDR1 SGHRS, CDR2 YFSETQ. V lost 0 bases and J 3 bases, leaving 10 bases between the germline ends. This CDR3 reads CASSLEKVGYEQYF. Written as DNA, the CDR3 is TGCGCCAGCAGCTTGGAGAAAGTAGGCTACGAGCAGTACTTC.

This clone came up many times. This chain links TRBV11-2 with TRBJ1-6; TRBD1 aligns across 9 bases. This CDR3 is 15 amino acids long. Germline V lookup: CDR1 SGHAT, CDR2 FQNNGV. The V and J ends lost 4 bases and 9 bases, in that order; junction bases with no gene match: 7. CDR3 sequence reads: CASSYRDRVRSPLHF. The CDR3 DNA sequence: TGTGCCAGCAGCTACCGGGACAGGGTTCGTTCACCCCTCCACTTT.